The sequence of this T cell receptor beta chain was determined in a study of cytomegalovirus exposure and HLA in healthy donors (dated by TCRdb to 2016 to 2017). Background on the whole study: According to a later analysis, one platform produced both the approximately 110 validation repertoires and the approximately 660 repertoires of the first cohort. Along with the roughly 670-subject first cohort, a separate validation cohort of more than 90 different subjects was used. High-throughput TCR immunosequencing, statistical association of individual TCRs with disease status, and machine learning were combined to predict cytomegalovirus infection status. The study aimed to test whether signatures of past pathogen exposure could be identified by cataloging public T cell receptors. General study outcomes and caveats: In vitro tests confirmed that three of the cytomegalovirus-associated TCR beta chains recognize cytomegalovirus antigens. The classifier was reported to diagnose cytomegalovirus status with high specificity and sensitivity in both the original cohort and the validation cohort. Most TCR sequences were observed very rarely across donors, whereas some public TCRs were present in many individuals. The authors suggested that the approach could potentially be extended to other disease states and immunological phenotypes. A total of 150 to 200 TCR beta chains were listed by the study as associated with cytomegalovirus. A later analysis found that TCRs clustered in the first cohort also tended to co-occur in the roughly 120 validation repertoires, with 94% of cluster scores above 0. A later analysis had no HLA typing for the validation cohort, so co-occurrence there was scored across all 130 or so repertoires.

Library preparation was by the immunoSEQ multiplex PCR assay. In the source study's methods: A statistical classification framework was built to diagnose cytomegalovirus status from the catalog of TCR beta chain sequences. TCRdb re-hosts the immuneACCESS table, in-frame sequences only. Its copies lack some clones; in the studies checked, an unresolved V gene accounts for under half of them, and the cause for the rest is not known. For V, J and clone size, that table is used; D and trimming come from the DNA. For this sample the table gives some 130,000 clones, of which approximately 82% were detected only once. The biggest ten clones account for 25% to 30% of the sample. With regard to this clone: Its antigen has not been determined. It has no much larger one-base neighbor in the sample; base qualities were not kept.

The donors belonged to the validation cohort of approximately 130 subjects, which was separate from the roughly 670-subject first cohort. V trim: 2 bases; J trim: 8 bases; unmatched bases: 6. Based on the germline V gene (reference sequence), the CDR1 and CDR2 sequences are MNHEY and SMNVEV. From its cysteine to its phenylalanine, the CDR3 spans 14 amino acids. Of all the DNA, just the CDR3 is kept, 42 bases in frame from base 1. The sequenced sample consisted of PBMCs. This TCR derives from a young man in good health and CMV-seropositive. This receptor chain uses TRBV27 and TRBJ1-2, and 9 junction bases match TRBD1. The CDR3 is CASSLRDRVGGYTF. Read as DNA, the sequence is TGTGCCAGCAGTTTACGGGACAGGGTGGGAGGCTACACCTTC.